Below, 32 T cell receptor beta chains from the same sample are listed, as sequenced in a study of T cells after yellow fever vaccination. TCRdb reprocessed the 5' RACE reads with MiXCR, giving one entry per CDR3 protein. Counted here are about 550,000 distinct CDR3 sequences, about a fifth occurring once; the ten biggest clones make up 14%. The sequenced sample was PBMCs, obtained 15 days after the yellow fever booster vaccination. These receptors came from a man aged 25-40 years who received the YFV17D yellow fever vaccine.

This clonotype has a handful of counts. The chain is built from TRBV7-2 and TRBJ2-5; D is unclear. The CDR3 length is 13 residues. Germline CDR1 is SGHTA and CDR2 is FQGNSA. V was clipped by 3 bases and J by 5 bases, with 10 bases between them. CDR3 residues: CASSFELGETQYF. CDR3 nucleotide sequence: TGTGCCAGCAGCTTTGAACTGGGGGAGACCCAGTACTTC.

CDR3 region: CASSLVEREQFF. CDR3 nucleotide sequence: TGCGCCAGCAGCTTGGTTGAGCGGGAGCAGTTCTTC. The chain carries TRBV5-1 and TRBJ2-1, with D possibly matching TRBD2 (5 bases). The V and J ends lost 0 bases and 10 bases respectively, with 8 bases between them. CDR1 is SGHRS and CDR2 is YFSETQ in the germline V gene. The CDR3 extends over 12 amino acids.

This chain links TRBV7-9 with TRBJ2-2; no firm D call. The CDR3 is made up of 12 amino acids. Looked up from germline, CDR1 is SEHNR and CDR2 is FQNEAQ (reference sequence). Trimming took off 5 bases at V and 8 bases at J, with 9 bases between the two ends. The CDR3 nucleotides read TGTGCCAGCAGCGATAGTAGAGGGGAGCTGTTTTTT. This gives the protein CASSDSRGELFF. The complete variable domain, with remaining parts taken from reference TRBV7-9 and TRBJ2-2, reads DTGVSQNPRHKITKRGQNVTFRCDPISEHNRLYWYRQTLGQGPEFLTYFQNEAQLEKSRLLSDRFSAERPKGSFSTLEIQRTEQGDSAMYLCASSDSRGELFFGEGSRLTVL.

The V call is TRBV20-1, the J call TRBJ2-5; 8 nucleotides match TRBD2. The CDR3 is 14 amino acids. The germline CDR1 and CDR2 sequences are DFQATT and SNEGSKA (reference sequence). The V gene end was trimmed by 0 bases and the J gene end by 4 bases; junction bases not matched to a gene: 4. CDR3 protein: CSARDRLAGETQYF. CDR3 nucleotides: TGCAGTGCTAGAGATCGGCTAGCGGGAGAGACCCAGTACTTC.

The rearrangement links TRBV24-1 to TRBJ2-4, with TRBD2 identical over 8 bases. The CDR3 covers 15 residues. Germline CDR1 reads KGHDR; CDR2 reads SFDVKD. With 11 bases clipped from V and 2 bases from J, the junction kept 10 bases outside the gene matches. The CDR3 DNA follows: TGTGCCAGACCCAAGCGGGAGCGTTCCAAAAACATTCAGTACTTC. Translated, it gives CARPKRERSKNIQYF.

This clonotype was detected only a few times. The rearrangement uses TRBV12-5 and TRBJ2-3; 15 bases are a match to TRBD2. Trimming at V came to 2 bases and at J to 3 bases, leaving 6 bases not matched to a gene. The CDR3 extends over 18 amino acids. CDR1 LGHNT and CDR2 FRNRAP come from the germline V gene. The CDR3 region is CASGLYRTSGRGTDTQYF. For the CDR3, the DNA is TGTGCTAGTGGTTTGTACAGGACTAGCGGGAGGGGAACAGATACGCAGTATTTT.

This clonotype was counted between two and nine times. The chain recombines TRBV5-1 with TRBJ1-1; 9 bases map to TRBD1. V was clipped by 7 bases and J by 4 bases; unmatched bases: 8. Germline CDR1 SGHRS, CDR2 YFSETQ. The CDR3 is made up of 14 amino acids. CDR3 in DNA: TGCGCCAGCGGGGAGACAGGGGGAATCACTGAAGCTTTCTTT. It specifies CASGETGGITEAFF.

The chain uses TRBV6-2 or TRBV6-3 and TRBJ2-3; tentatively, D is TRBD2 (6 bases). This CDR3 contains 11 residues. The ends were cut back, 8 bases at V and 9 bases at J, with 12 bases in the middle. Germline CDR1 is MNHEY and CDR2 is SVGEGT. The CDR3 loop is CASRRAATQYF. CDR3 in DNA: TGTGCCAGCCGGAGGGCCGCAACGCAGTATTTT.

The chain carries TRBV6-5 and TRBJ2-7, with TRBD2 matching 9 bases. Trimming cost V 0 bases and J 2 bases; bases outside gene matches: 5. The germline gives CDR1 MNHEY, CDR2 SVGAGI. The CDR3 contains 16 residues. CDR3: CASSYSGSGRPYEQYF. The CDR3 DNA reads TGTGCCAGCAGTTACTCGGGTAGCGGGAGACCCTACGAGCAGTACTTC.

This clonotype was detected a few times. This CDR3 is CASRYRDEPTDTQYF. In DNA, the CDR3 is TGCGCCAGCAGGTACCGGGACGAACCCACAGATACGCAGTATTTT. The V gene is TRBV10-2, the J gene TRBJ2-3; the D call may be TRBD1 or TRBD2 (5 bases each). The CDR3 runs to 15 residues. Trimming removed 6 bases from V and 2 bases from J, with 15 bases in between. Germline loops: CDR1 WSHSY, CDR2 SAAADI.

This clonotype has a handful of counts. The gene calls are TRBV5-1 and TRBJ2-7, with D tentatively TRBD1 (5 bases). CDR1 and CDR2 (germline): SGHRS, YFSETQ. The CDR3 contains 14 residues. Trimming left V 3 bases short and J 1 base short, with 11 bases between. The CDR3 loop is CASSSAGKSYEQYF. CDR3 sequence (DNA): TGCGCCAGCAGCTCGGCAGGGAAATCCTACGAGCAGTACTTC.

Here the CDR3 reads CASSPSSNQPQHF. The CDR3 DNA is TGTGCCAGCAGCCCGAGTAGCAATCAGCCCCAGCATTTT. This rearrangement joins TRBV7-2 to TRBJ1-5, with D uncertain. This CDR3 region has 13 residues. Trimming stripped 5 bases from V and 0 bases from J, with 5 bases between. The germline V gene encodes CDR1 SGHTA and CDR2 FQGNSA.

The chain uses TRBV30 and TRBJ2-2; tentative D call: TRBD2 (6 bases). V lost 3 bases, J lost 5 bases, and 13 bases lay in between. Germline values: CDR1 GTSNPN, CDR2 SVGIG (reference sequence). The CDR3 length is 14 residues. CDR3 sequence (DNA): TGTGCCTGGAGAGTTCTAGCGTCGACCGGGGAGCTGTTTTTT. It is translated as CAWRVLASTGELFF.

CDR3 DNA: TGCGCCAGCAGCCAAGACGGCCTAGCCCGGGGCGAGCAGTACTTC. Its translation is CASSQDGLARGEQYF. The chain combines TRBV4-3 with TRBJ2-7; TRBD2 might be the D (5 bases). The CDR3 length is 15 residues. CDR1 is LGHNA and CDR2 is YSLEER in the germline V gene. V gave up 0 bases and J gave up 6 bases, with 15 bases separating them.

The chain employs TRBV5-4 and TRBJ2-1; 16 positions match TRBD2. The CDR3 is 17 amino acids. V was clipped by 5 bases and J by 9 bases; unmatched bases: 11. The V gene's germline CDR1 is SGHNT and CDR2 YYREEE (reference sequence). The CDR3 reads CASSYPGLAGGPGEQFF. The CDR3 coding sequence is TGTGCCAGCAGTTACCCGGGACTAGCGGGAGGGCCAGGTGAGCAGTTCTTC.

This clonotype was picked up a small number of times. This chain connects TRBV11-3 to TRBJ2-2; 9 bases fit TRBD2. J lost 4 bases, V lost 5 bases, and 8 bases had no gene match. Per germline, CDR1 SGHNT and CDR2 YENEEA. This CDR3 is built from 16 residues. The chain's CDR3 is CASSPQSGRLTGELFF. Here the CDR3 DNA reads TGTGCCAGCAGCCCCCAGAGCGGGAGGCTCACCGGGGAGCTGTTTTTT.

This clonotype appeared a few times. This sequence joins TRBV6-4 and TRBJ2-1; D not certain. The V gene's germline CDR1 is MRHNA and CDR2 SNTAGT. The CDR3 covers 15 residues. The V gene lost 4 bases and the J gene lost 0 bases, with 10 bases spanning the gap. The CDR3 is CASSVGFSSYNEQFF. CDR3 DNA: TGTGCCAGCAGTGTCGGCTTTAGCTCCTACAATGAGCAGTTCTTC.

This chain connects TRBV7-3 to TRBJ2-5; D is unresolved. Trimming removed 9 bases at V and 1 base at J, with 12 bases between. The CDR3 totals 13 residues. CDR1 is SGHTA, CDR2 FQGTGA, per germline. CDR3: CASSRTVQETQYF. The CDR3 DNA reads TGTGCCAGTTCACGGACCGTCCAAGAGACCCAGTACTTC.

The CDR3 bases are TGTGCCAGCAGCCTAGCGAAAAGCTCCTACGAGCAGTACTTC. Amino acid sequence: CASSLAKSSYEQYF. The chain recombines TRBV13 with TRBJ2-7; TRBD2 might be the D (6 bases). Germline values: CDR1 PRHDT, CDR2 FYEKMQ (reference sequence). The CDR3 is 14 residues long. The V end lost 5 bases, the J end lost 0 bases, and 11 bases lay between the germline ends.

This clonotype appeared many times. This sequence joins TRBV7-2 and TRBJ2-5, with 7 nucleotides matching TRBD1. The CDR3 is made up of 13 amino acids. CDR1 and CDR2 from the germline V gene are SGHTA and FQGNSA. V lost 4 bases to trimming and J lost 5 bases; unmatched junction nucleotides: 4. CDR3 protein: CASSSTGRETQYF. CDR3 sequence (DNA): TGTGCCAGCAGCTCGACAGGGCGCGAGACCCAGTACTTC.

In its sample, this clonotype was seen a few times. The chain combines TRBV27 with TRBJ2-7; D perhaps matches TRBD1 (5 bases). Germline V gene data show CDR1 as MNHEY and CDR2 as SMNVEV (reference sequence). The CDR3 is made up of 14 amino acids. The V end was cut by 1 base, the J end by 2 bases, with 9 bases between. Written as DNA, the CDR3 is TGTGCCAGCAGTTTATATCAGGGTACCTACGAGCAGTACTTC. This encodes CASSLYQGTYEQYF.

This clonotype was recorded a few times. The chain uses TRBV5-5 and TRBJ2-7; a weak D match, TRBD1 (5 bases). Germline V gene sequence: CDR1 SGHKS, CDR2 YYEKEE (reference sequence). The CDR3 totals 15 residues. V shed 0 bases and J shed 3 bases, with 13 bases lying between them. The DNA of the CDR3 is TGTGCCAGCAGCTTGGCGGTGGGGCCAAACTACGAGCAGTACTTC. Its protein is CASSLAVGPNYEQYF. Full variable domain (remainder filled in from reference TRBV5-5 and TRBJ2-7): DAGVTQSPTHLIKTRGQQVTLRCSPISGHKSVSWYQQVLGQGPQFIFQYYEKEERGRGNFPDRFSARQFPNYSSELNVNALLLGDSALYLCASSLAVGPNYEQYFGPGTRLTVT.

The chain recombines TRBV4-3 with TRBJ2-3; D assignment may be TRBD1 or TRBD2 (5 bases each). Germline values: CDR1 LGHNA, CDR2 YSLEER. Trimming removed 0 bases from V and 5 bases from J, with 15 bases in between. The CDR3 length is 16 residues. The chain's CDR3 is CASSQDARETVDTQYF. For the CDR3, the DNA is TGCGCCAGCAGCCAAGATGCCAGGGAGACAGTAGATACGCAGTATTTT.

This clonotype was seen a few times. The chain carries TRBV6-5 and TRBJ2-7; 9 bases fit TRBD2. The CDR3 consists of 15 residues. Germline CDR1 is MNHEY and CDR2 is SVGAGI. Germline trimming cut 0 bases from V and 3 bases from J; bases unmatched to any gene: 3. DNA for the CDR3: TGTGCCAGCAGTTACTCGATTAGCGGGAGCTACGAGCAGTACTTC. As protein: CASSYSISGSYEQYF.

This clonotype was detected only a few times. The CDR3 loop reads CSVKESSYNEQFF. In nucleotides, the CDR3 is TGCAGTGTCAAGGAGAGCTCCTACAATGAGCAGTTCTTC. The chain has TRBV20-1 and TRBJ2-1; D gene unclear. V was trimmed by 7 bases and J by 0 bases, leaving 10 bases between them. Germline V gene sequence: CDR1 DFQATT, CDR2 SNEGSKA (reference sequence). The CDR3 is made up of 13 amino acids.

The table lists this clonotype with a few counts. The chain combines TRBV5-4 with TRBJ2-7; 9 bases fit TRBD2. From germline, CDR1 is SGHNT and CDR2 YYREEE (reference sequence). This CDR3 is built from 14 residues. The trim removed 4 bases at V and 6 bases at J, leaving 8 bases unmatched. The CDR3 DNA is TGTGCCAGCAGCCTTAGCGGGAGAGGTCTCGAGCAGTACTTC. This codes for CASSLSGRGLEQYF.

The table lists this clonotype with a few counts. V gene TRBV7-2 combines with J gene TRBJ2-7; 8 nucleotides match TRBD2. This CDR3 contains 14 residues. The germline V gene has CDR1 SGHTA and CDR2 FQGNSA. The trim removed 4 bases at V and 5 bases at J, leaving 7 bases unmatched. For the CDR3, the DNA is TGTGCCAGCAGCTGGCTAGCGGGCCCGAACGAGCAGTACTTC. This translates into CASSWLAGPNEQYF. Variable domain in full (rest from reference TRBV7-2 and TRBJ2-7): GAGVSQSPSNKVTEKGKDVELRCDPISGHTALYWYRQSLGQGLEFLIYFQGNSAPDKSGLPSDRFSAERTGGSVSTLTIQRTQQEDSAVYLCASSWLAGPNEQYFGPGTRLTVT.

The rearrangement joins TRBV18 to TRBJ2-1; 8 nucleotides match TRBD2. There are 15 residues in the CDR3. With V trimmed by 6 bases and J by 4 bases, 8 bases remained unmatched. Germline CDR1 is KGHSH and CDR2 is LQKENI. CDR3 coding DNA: TGTGCCAGCTCCCCTTTAACGGGAGGGTACAATGAGCAGTTCTTC. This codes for CASSPLTGGYNEQFF.

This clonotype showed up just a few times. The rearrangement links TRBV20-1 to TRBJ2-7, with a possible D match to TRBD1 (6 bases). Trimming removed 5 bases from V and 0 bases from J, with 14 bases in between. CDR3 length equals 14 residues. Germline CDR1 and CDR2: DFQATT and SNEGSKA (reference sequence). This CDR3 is CSARGQPSSYEQYF. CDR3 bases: TGCAGTGCTCGCGGACAGCCAAGCTCCTACGAGCAGTACTTC.

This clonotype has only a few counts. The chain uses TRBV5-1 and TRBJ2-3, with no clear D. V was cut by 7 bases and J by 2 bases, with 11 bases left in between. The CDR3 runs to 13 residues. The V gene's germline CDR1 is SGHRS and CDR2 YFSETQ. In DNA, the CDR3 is TGCGCCAGCGCGTCCGAGGTCACAGATACGCAGTATTTT. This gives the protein CASASEVTDTQYF.

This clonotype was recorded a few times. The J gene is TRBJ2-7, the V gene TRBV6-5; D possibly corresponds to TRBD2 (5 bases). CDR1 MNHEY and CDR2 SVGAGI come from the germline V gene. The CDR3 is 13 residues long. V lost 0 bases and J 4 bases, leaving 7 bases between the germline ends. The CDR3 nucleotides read TGTGCCAGCAGTTACTCGAGGGAGTACGAGCAGTACTTC. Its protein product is CASSYSREYEQYF.

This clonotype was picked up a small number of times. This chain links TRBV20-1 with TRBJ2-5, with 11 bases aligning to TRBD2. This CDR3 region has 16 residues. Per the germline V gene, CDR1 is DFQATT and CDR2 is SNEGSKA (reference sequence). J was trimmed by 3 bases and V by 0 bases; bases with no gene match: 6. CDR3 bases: TGCAGTGCTAGAGATACCGGGGGACTAGCGGAAGAGACCCAGTACTTC. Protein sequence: CSARDTGGLAEETQYF.